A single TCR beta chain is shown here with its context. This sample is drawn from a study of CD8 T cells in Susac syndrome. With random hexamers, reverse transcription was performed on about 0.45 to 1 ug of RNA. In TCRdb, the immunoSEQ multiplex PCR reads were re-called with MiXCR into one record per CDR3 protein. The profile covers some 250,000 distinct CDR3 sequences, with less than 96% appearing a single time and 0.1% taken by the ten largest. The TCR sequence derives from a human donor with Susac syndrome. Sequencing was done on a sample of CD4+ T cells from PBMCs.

In DNA form, the CDR3 reads TGTGCCAGCAGTTTATCTACGTTCCAGCCCCAGCATTTT. Translating gives CASSLSTFQPQHF. This chain connects TRBV27 to TRBJ1-5; D gene ambiguous. V shed 0 bases and J shed 7 bases, with 7 bases lying between them. This CDR3 has 13 residues. Germline lookup yields CDR1 MNHEY and CDR2 SMNVEV (reference sequence).